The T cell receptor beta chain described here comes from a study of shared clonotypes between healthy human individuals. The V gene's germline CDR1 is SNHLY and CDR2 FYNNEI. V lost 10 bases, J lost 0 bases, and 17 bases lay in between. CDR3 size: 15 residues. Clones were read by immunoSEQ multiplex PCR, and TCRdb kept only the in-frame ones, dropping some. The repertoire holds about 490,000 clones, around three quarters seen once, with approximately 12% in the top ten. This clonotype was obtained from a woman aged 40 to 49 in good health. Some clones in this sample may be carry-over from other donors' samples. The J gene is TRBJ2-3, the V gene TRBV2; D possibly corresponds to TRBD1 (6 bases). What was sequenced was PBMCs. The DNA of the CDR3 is TGTGCCAACCCCAGGGGCGCTTCTAGCACAGATACGCAGTATTTT. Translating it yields CANPRGASSTDTQYF.